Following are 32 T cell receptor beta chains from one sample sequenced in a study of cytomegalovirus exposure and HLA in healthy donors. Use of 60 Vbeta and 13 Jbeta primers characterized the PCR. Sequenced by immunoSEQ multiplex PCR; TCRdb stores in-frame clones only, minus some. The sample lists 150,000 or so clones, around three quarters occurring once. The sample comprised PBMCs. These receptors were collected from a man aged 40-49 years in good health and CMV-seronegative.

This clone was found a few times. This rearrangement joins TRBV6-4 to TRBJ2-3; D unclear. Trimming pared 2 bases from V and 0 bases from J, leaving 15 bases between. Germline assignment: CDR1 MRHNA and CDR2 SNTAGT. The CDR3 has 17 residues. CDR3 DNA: TGTGCCAGCAGTGACACAGATTTATCCACTAGCACAGATACGCAGTATTTT. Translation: CASSDTDLSTSTDTQYF.

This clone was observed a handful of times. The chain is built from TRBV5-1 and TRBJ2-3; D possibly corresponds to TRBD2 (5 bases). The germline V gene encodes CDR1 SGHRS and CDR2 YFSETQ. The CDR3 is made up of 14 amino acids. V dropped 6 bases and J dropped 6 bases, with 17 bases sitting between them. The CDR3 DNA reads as TGCGCCAGCAACCGGCTAGCTAGTTCCGATACGCAGTATTTT. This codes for CASNRLASSDTQYF.

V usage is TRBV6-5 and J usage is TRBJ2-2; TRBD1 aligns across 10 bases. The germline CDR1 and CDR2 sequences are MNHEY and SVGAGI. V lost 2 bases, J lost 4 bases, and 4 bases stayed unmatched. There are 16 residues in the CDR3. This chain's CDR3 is CASSYAGQGSTGELFF. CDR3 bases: TGTGCCAGCAGTTACGCGGGACAGGGGTCCACCGGGGAGCTGTTTTTT.

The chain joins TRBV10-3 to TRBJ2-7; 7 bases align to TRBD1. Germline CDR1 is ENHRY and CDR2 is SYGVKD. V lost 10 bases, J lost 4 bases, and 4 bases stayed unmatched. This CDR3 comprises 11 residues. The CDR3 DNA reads TGTGCCACCGGGACAGATTACGAGCAGTACGTC. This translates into CATGTDYEQYV.

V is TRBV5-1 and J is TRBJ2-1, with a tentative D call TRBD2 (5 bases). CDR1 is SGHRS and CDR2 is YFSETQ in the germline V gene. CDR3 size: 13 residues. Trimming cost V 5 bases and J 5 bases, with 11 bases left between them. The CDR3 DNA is TGCGCCAGCAGTCTCGGGGAGAACAATGAGCAGTTCTTC. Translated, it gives CASSLGENNEQFF.

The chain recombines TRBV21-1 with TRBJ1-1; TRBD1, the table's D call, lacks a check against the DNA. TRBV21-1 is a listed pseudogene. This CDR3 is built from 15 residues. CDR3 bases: TGTGCCAGCAGCGACGACAGGGAAGTTACGACTGAAGCTTTCTTT. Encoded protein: CASSDDREVTTEAFF.

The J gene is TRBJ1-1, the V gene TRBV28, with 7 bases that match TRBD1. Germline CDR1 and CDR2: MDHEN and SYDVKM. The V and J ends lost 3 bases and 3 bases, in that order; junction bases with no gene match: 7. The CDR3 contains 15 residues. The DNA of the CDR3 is TGTGCCAGCAGTTTGAGGGGGCGCGGGGACACTGAAGCTTTCTTT. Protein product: CASSLRGRGDTEAFF.

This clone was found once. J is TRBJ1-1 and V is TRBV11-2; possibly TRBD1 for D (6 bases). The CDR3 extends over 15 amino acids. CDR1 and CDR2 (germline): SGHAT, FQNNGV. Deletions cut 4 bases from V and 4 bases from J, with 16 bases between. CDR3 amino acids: CASSSGLSGVTEAFF. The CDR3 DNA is TGTGCCAGCAGCTCCGGGCTCTCAGGGGTCACTGAAGCTTTCTTT.

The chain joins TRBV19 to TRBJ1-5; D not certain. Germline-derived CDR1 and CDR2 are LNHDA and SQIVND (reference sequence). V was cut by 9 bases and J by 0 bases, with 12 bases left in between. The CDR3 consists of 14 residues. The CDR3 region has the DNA TGTGCCAGCTCGGGGTGGGGTAGCAATCAGCCCCAGCATTTT. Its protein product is CASSGWGSNQPQHF. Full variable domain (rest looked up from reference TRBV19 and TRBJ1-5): DGGITQSPKYLFRKEGQNVTLSCEQNLNHDAMYWYRQDPGQGLRLIYYSQIVNDFQKGDIAEGYSVSREKKESFPLTVTSAQKNPTAFYLCASSGWGSNQPQHFGDGTRLSIL.

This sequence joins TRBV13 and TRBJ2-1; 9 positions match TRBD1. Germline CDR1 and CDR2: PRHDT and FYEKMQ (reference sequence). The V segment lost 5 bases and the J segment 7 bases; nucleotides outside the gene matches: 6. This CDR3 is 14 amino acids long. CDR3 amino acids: CASSPYRGLNEQFF. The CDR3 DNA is TGTGCCAGCAGCCCTTACAGGGGGCTGAATGAGCAGTTCTTC.

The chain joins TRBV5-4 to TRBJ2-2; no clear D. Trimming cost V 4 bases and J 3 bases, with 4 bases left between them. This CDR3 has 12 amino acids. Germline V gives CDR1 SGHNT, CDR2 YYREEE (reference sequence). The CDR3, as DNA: TGTGCCAGCAGCCAGTACACCGGGGAGCTGTTTTTT. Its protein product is CASSQYTGELFF.

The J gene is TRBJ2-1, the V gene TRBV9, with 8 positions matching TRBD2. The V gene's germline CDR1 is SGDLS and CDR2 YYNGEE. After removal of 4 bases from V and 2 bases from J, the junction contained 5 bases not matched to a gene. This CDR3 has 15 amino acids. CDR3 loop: CASSPGTSTYNEQFF. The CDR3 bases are TGTGCCAGCAGCCCGGGGACTAGTACCTACAATGAGCAGTTCTTC.

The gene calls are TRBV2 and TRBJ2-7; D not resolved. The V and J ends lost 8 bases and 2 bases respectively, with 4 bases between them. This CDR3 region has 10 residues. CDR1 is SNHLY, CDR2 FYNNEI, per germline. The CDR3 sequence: CASGAYEQYF. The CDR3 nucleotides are TGTGCCAGCGGAGCCTACGAGCAGTACTTC.

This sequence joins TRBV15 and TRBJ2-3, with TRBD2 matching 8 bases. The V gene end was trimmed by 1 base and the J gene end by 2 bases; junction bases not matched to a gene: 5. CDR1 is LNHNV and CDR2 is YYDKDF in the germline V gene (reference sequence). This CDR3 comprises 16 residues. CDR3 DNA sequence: TGTGCCACCAGCAGAGGGGAGCGGGAGTTCACAGATACGCAGTATTTT. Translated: CATSRGEREFTDTQYF.

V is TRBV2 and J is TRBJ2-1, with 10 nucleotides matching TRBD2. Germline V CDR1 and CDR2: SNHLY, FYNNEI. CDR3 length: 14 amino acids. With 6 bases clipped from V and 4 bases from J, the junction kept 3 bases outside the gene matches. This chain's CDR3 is CASRYSGRYNEQFF. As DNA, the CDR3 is TGTGCCAGCAGGTATAGCGGGAGGTACAATGAGCAGTTCTTC. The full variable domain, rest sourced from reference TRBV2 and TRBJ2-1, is EPEVTQTPSHQVTQMGQEVILRCVPISNHLYFYWYRQILGQKVEFLVSFYNNEISEKSEIFDDQFSVERPDGSNFTLKIRSTKLEDSAMYFCASRYSGRYNEQFFGPGTRLTVL.

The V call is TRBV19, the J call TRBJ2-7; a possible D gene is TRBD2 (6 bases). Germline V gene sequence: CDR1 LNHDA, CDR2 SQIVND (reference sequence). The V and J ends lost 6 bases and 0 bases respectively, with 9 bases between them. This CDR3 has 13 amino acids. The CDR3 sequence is CASSYGSSYEQYF. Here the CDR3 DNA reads TGTGCCAGTAGCTACGGGAGCTCCTACGAGCAGTACTTC.

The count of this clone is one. The CDR3 reads CASSKGTSGNTGELFF. The CDR3 DNA reads TGTGCCAGCAGCAAAGGGACTAGCGGGAACACCGGGGAGCTGTTTTTT. V is TRBV21-1 and J is TRBJ2-2; TRBD2 is the table's D call, not checked against the DNA. TRBV21-1 represents a pseudogene. CDR3 length: 16 residues.

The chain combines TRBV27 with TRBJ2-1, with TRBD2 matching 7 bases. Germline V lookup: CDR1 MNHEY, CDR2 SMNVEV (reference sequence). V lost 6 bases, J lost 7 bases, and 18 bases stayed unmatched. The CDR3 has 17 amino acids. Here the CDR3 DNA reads TGTGCCAGCAGCTTGTCGTACGGGGCGGGAGCTATAAATGAGCAGTTCTTC. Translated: CASSLSYGAGAINEQFF.

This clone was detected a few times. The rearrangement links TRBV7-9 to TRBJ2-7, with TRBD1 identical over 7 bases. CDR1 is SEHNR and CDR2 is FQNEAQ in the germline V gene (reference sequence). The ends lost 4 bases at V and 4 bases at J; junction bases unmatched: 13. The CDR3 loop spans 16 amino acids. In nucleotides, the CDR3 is TGTGCCAGCAGCTCGGGGCACGGGCAGGGGGAATACGAGCAGTACTTC. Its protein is CASSSGHGQGEYEQYF.

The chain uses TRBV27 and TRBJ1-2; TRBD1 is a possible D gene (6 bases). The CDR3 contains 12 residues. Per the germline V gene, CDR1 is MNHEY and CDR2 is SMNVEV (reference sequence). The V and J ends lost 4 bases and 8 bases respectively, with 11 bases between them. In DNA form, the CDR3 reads TGTGCCAGCAGTTCAGGGGTTCGGGGCTACACCTTC. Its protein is CASSSGVRGYTF.

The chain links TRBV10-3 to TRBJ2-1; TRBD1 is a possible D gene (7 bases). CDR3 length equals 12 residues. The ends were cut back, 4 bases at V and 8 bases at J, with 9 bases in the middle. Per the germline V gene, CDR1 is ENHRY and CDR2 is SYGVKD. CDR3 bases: TGTGCCATCAGTGGCAGGGGGGATGAGCAGTTCTTC. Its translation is CAISGRGDEQFF.

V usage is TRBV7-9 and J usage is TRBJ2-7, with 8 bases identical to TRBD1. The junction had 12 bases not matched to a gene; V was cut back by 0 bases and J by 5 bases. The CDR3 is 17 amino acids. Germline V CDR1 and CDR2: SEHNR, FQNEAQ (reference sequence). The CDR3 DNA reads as TGTGCCAGCAGCTTAGCGACTGAGACAGGGGCCACCCACGAGCAGTACTTC. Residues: CASSLATETGATHEQYF.

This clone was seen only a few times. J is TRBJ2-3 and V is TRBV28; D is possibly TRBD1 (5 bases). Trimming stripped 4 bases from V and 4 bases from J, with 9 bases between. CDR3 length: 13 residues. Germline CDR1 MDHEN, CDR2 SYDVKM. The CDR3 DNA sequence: TGTGCCAGCAGTTCCGGACACCCAGATACGCAGTATTTT. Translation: CASSSGHPDTQYF.

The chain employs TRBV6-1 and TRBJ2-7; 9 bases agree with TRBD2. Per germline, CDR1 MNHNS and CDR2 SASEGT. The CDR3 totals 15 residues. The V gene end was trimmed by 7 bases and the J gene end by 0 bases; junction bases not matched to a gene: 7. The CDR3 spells CASTQLSGSSYEQYF. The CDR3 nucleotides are TGTGCCAGCACCCAACTTAGCGGGAGCTCCTACGAGCAGTACTTC.

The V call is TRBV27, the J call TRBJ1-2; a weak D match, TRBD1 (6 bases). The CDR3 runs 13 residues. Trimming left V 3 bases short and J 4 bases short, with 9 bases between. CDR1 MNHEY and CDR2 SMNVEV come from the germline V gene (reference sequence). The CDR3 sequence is CASSFGQFYGYTF. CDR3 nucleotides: TGTGCCAGCAGTTTCGGACAGTTCTATGGCTACACCTTC.

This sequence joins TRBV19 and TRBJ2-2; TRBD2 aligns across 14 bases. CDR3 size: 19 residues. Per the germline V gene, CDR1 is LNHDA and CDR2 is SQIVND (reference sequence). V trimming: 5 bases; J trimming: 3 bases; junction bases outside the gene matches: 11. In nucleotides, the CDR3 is TGTGCCAGTAGTCCCGGACTAGCGGGAGGAAGGGTTGACACCGGGGAGCTGTTTTTT. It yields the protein CASSPGLAGGRVDTGELFF.

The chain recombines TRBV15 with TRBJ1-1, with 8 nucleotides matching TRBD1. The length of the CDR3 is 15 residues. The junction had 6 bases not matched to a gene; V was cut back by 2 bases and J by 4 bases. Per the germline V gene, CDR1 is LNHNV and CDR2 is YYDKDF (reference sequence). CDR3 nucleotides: TGTGCCACCAGCAGAACTAATACAGGGGGCACTGAAGCTTTCTTT. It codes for CATSRTNTGGTEAFF.

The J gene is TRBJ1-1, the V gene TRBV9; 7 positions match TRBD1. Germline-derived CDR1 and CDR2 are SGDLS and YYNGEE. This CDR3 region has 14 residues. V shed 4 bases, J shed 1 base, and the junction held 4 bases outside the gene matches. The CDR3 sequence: CASSSRQGNTEAFF. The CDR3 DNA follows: TGTGCCAGCAGCTCGCGACAGGGGAACACTGAAGCTTTCTTT.

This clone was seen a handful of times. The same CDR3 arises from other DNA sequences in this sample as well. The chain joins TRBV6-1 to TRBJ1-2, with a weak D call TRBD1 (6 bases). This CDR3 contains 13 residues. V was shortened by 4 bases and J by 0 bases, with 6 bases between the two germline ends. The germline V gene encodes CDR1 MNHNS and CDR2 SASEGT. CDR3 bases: TGTGCCAGCAGTGGGACAGCTAACTATGGCTACACCTTC. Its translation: CASSGTANYGYTF.

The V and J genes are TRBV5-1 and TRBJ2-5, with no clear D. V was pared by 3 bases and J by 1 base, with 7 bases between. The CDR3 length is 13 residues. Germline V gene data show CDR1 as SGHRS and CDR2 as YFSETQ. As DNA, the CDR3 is TGCGCCAGCAGCTCCGGCGGCCAAGAGACCCAGTACTTC. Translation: CASSSGGQETQYF.

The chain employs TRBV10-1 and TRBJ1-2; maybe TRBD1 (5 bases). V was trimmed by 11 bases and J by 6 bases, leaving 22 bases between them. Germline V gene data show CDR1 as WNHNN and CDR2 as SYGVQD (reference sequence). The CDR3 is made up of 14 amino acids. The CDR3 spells CARGGTSVWHGYTF. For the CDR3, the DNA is TGCGCCCGGGGGGGGACTTCGGTCTGGCATGGCTACACCTTC.

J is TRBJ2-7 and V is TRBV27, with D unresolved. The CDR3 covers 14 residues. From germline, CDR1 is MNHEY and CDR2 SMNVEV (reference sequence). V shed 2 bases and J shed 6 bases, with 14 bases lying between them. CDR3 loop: CASSLLGSVGEQYF. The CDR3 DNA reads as TGTGCCAGCAGTTTACTAGGCTCCGTGGGCGAGCAGTACTTC.